Below, 30 T cell receptor beta chains from the same sample are listed, as sequenced in a study of blood T cell repertoires in COVID-19. Profiled with immunoSEQ multiplex PCR; TCRdb holds only in-frame clones, not every one. The sample has 300,000 or so clones, approximately 87% seen once. The specimen was peripheral blood. Source of these receptors: a woman between 50 and 59 years old who had recovered from COVID-19.

The rearrangement links TRBV3-1 (or the pseudogene TRBV3-2) to TRBJ2-7; 7 nucleotides line up with TRBD1. Germline-derived CDR1 and CDR2 are LGHDT and YNNKEL (reference sequence). The CDR3 is 13 amino acids. The V gene end was trimmed by 6 bases and the J gene end by 6 bases; junction bases not matched to a gene: 8. CDR3 nucleotides: TGTGCCAGCAGACCCGACAGGGCGGCCGAGCAGTACTTC. This gives the protein CASRPDRAAEQYF.

The rearrangement uses TRBV28 and TRBJ2-7, with D possibly being TRBD2 (6 bases). V gave up 5 bases and J gave up 9 bases, with 11 bases separating them. The germline gives CDR1 MDHEN, CDR2 SYDVKM. The CDR3 spans 11 residues. The CDR3 reads CASSEREVQYF. The CDR3 DNA reads as TGTGCCAGCAGTGAGAGGGAGGTGCAGTACTTC.

This rearrangement joins TRBV5-4 to TRBJ2-1; TRBD1 aligns across 7 bases. The germline CDR1 and CDR2 sequences are SGHNT and YYREEE (reference sequence). The CDR3 has 14 residues. With 4 bases clipped from V and 9 bases from J, the junction kept 10 bases outside the gene matches. Written as DNA, the CDR3 is TGTGCCAGCAGCCGGATGACAGGGCAATCTGAGCAGTTCTTC. It translates to CASSRMTGQSEQFF.

By share, this clone ranks as large. The chain joins TRBV11-2 to TRBJ2-1, with a possible D match to TRBD2 (6 bases). CDR1 and CDR2 from the germline V gene are SGHAT and FQNNGV. Trimming pared 1 base from V and 0 bases from J, leaving 10 bases between. The CDR3 loop spans 16 amino acids. CDR3 loop: CASSLVYGSSYNEQFF. The CDR3 nucleotides read TGTGCCAGCAGCTTAGTCTACGGGAGCTCCTACAATGAGCAGTTCTTC.

The genes are TRBV5-1 and TRBJ2-3; D unclear. Trimming removed 2 bases at V and 5 bases at J, with 9 bases between. CDR1 is SGHRS and CDR2 is YFSETQ in the germline V gene. This CDR3 comprises 13 residues. The CDR3 here is CASSLQEVDTQYF. The CDR3 DNA reads as TGCGCCAGCAGCTTACAAGAAGTAGATACGCAGTATTTT.

The rearrangement joins TRBV6-6 to TRBJ1-6; TRBD1 might be the D (5 bases). The CDR3 extends over 16 amino acids. The germline V and J ends were trimmed by 2 bases and 7 bases, with 15 bases remaining between them. CDR1 is MNHNY, CDR2 SVGAGI, per germline (reference sequence). The CDR3 sequence is CASSYAQTARNSPLHF. Written as DNA, the CDR3 is TGTGCCAGCAGTTACGCCCAGACAGCGAGGAATTCACCCCTCCACTTT.

The J gene is TRBJ1-1, the V gene TRBV11-2, with 9 nucleotides matching TRBD1. The CDR3 extends over 15 amino acids. Germline V gives CDR1 SGHAT, CDR2 FQNNGV. V was clipped by 5 bases and J by 0 bases; unmatched bases: 4. The CDR3 loop is CASSVGQGMNTEAFF. In DNA form, the CDR3 reads TGTGCCAGCAGCGTAGGACAGGGGATGAACACTGAAGCTTTCTTT.

The chain recombines TRBV7-2 with TRBJ1-5, with D hard to call. The CDR3 spans 15 residues. Trimming removed 2 bases from V and 0 bases from J, with 8 bases in between. CDR1 is SGHTA and CDR2 is FQGNSA in the germline V gene. The chain's CDR3 is CASSLFRNSNQPQHF. The CDR3 DNA follows: TGTGCCAGCAGCTTATTCAGGAATAGCAATCAGCCCCAGCATTTT.

The V call is TRBV6-1, the J call TRBJ2-1; TRBD1 matches at 11 bases. This CDR3 spans 14 amino acids. Trimming cost V 8 bases and J 7 bases; bases outside gene matches: 7. The germline V gene encodes CDR1 MNHNS and CDR2 SASEGT. CDR3 nucleotides: TGTGCCAGCCTTTGGACAGGGGGCAAGAATGAGCAGTTCTTC. This sequence encodes CASLWTGGKNEQFF.

The chain uses TRBV9 and TRBJ2-7; possible D gene TRBD1, 5 bases. CDR1 is SGDLS, CDR2 YYNGEE, per germline. V lost 0 bases and J lost 2, with 12 bases in between. The CDR3 is 15 amino acids. Here the CDR3 DNA reads TGTGCCAGCAGCGTAGGAACAGGAGCAACCTACGAGCAGTACTTC. Amino acids: CASSVGTGATYEQYF.

This rearrangement joins TRBV5-6 to TRBJ1-2, with unresolved D. Germline V gene sequence: CDR1 SGHDT, CDR2 YYEEEE. The V end lost 0 bases, the J end lost 4 bases, and 7 bases lay between the germline ends. The CDR3 spans 13 residues. Written as DNA, the CDR3 is TGTGCCAGCAGCTTGGGGAGCCTCTATGGCTACACCTTC. Protein sequence: CASSLGSLYGYTF. Combining the CDR3 with reference TRBV5-6 and TRBJ1-2 gives the whole variable domain DAGVTQSPTHLIKTRGQQVTLRCSPKSGHDTVSWYQQALGQGPQFIFQYYEEEERQRGNFPDRFSGHQFPNYSSELNVNALLLGDSALYLCASSLGSLYGYTFGSGTRLTVV.

The chain has TRBV7-2 and TRBJ2-1; possibly TRBD2 for D (6 bases). The CDR3 sequence is 16 residues long. Per germline, CDR1 SGHTA and CDR2 FQGNSA. V lost 1 base and J lost 2, with 12 bases in between. As DNA, the CDR3 is TGTGCCAGCAGCTTAGTCGGGGGATATCCCTACAATGAGCAGTTCTTC. Encoded protein: CASSLVGGYPYNEQFF.

DNA for the CDR3: TGCGCCAGCAGTCCCGGGACTAGCGGCTTCTACGAGCAGTACTTC. This sequence encodes CASSPGTSGFYEQYF. The V call is TRBV5-1, the J call TRBJ2-7; TRBD2 agrees at 11 bases. J gave up 3 bases and V 5 bases, and 7 bases lay outside the gene matches. Germline-derived CDR1 and CDR2 are SGHRS and YFSETQ. The length of the CDR3 is 15 residues. Combining the CDR3 with reference TRBV5-1 and TRBJ2-7 gives the whole variable domain KAGVTQTPRYLIKTRGQQVTLSCSPISGHRSVSWYQQTPGQGLQFLFEYFSETQRNKGNFPGRFSGRQFSNSRSEMNVSTLELGDSALYLCASSPGTSGFYEQYFGPGTRLTVT.

The chain employs TRBV28 and TRBJ2-1; D is possibly TRBD2 (5 bases). Trimming stripped 7 bases from V and 0 bases from J, with 19 bases between. Per the germline V gene, CDR1 is MDHEN and CDR2 is SYDVKM. The length of the CDR3 is 17 residues. The CDR3 sequence is CASNSAGARSSYNEQFF. CDR3 nucleotides: TGTGCCAGCAATTCCGCGGGCGCCAGGAGCTCCTACAATGAGCAGTTCTTC.

The chain has TRBV28 and TRBJ1-5; no definite D call. V lost 4 bases and J 8 bases, leaving 6 bases between the germline ends. Germline loops: CDR1 MDHEN, CDR2 SYDVKM. The CDR3 totals 11 residues. CDR3 residues: CASSSGKPQHF. CDR3 in DNA: TGTGCCAGCAGTTCGGGGAAGCCCCAGCATTTT.

The chain is built from TRBV19 and TRBJ2-1, with 10 bases matching TRBD2. The germline CDR1 and CDR2 sequences are LNHDA and SQIVND (reference sequence). The ends lost 1 base at V and 8 bases at J; junction bases unmatched: 8. The CDR3 covers 16 residues. The CDR3 sequence is CASSIGSGGLGDEQFF. The CDR3 nucleotides are TGTGCCAGTAGTATAGGTAGCGGGGGGTTGGGTGATGAGCAGTTCTTC.

This clone was observed a few times. The V call is TRBV6-2 or TRBV6-3, the J call TRBJ1-5, with D unclear. CDR1 and CDR2 (germline): MNHEY, SVGEGT. The CDR3 runs to 15 residues. The V and J ends lost 4 bases and 1 base respectively, with 11 bases between them. The CDR3 sequence: CASSSWELSNQPQHF. The CDR3 DNA reads as TGTGCCAGCAGTTCTTGGGAGTTGAGCAATCAGCCCCAGCATTTT.

The chain links TRBV7-9 to TRBJ1-3; maybe TRBD1 (5 bases). Germline V gene sequence: CDR1 SEHNR, CDR2 FQNEAQ (reference sequence). V dropped 3 bases and J dropped 2 bases, with 11 bases sitting between them. The CDR3 is 15 amino acids. The CDR3 is CASSLPTDAGNTIYF. CDR3 DNA sequence: TGTGCCAGCAGCTTGCCGACAGACGCTGGAAACACCATATATTTT.

J is TRBJ2-4 and V is TRBV30; 7 positions match TRBD2. Germline V gives CDR1 GTSNPN, CDR2 SVGIG (reference sequence). The CDR3 loop spans 13 amino acids. V trimming: 1 base; J trimming: 11 bases; junction bases outside the gene matches: 8. The CDR3 here is CAWSGLADPVQYF. CDR3 nucleotides: TGTGCCTGGAGTGGGCTAGCGGACCCCGTTCAGTACTTC.

The chain joins TRBV6-5 to TRBJ2-2; a possible D gene is TRBD1 (6 bases). V dropped 6 bases and J dropped 6 bases, with 14 bases sitting between them. In germline, CDR1 is MNHEY, CDR2 SVGAGI. This CDR3 contains 14 residues. The CDR3 reads CASRQQGFSGELFF. The DNA of the CDR3 is TGTGCCAGCAGGCAACAGGGCTTTTCCGGGGAGCTGTTTTTT.

This clone was seen once. Here the CDR3 DNA reads TGCGCCAGCGCAAATCGACAGGGGAACACTGAAGCTTTCTTT. Translation gives CASANRQGNTEAFF. This sequence joins TRBV5-1 and TRBJ1-1; 7 nucleotides align to TRBD1. Germline assignment: CDR1 SGHRS and CDR2 YFSETQ. J gave up 1 base and V 7 bases, and 7 bases lay outside the gene matches. The CDR3 has 14 residues.

The chain joins TRBV6-2 or TRBV6-3 to TRBJ2-7; D not resolved. The CDR3 length is 12 residues. Germline V gene lookup returns CDR1 MNHEY and CDR2 SVGEGT. With 2 bases removed from V and 2 bases from J, the gap between germline ends came to 4 bases. The CDR3 loop is CASSYLAYEQYF. CDR3 nucleotides: TGTGCCAGCAGTTACCTTGCCTACGAGCAGTACTTC.

This chain uses TRBV29-1 with TRBJ2-3; D may be TRBD1 (6 bases). Germline V CDR1 and CDR2: SQVTM, ANQGSEA. The CDR3 covers 15 residues. V lost 0 bases to trimming and J lost 5 bases, with 15 bases between them. CDR3 residues: CSVEDGILGGDTQYF. DNA of the CDR3: TGCAGCGTTGAAGATGGGATCCTAGGGGGAGATACGCAGTATTTT.

CDR3 sequence reads: CASSLAGETSGGAETQYF. The DNA of the CDR3 is TGCGCCAGCAGCTTGGCCGGAGAGACTAGCGGGGGGGCGGAGACCCAGTACTTC. The rearrangement joins TRBV5-1 to TRBJ2-5; 14 bases agree with TRBD2. V trimming: 0 bases; J trimming: 5 bases; junction bases outside the gene matches: 9. The CDR3 contains 18 residues. Germline CDR1 is SGHRS and CDR2 is YFSETQ.

In its sample, this clone was seen once. This chain links TRBV28 with TRBJ1-5; the D gene is possibly TRBD1 (5 bases). The ends were cut back, 7 bases at V and 5 bases at J, with 27 bases in the middle. The CDR3 covers 18 residues. Germline V gene data show CDR1 as MDHEN and CDR2 as SYDVKM. Here the CDR3 DNA reads TGTGCCAGCATCAAATCCTCCGCGGGGGAAGGAAGGTATCAGCCCCAGCATTTT. Translated, it gives CASIKSSAGEGRYQPQHF.

V and J are TRBV15 and TRBJ2-7; 7 bases agree with TRBD2. The CDR3 runs to 15 residues. The ends lost 2 bases at V and 5 bases at J; junction bases unmatched: 9. Germline V gene data show CDR1 as LNHNV and CDR2 as YYDKDF (reference sequence). In DNA, the CDR3 is TGTGCCACCAGCAGAACGCGCGGGAGTTCGGACGAGCAGTACTTC. Translating it yields CATSRTRGSSDEQYF.

The chain employs TRBV2 and TRBJ1-2; 10 bases are a match to TRBD1. Germline V gene data show CDR1 as SNHLY and CDR2 as FYNNEI. This CDR3 is built from 14 residues. With 4 bases clipped from V and 4 bases from J, the junction kept 3 bases outside the gene matches. The CDR3 region is CASSGQGAAYGYTF. The CDR3 coding sequence is TGTGCCAGCAGTGGACAGGGGGCGGCCTATGGCTACACCTTC.

Only one count was recorded for this clone. V usage is TRBV28 and J usage is TRBJ1-4, with unresolved D. There are 14 residues in the CDR3. The germline gives CDR1 MDHEN, CDR2 SYDVKM. Trimming stripped 6 bases from V and 7 bases from J, with 15 bases between. In DNA form, the CDR3 reads TGTGCCAGCAGCAACGCTCGGGAAGGTGAAAAACTGTTTTTT. It translates to CASSNAREGEKLFF.

This chain connects TRBV11-3 to TRBJ2-1, with a weak D call TRBD2 (6 bases). Trimming left V 3 bases short and J 7 bases short, with 10 bases between. CDR3 length: 13 amino acids. From germline, CDR1 is SGHNT and CDR2 YENEEA. This CDR3 reads CASSFGRGNEQFF. The DNA of the CDR3 is TGTGCCAGCAGCTTCGGTCGGGGGAATGAGCAGTTCTTC.

The genes are TRBV6-5 and TRBJ1-5, with 7 bases matching TRBD1. V trimming: 5 bases; J trimming: 9 bases; junction bases outside the gene matches: 13. The CDR3 is 15 amino acids. Per germline, CDR1 MNHEY and CDR2 SVGAGI. CDR3 in amino acids: CASSLFGTVKGPQHF. The CDR3 region has the DNA TGTGCCAGCAGTCTATTCGGGACAGTCAAAGGGCCCCAGCATTTT.